This T cell receptor beta chain was captured by sequencing in a study of blood T cell repertoires in COVID-19. Overall study: T cells, B-cell-depleted T cells, or PBMCs supplied cDNA or gDNA.

Clones were sequenced by immunoSEQ multiplex PCR, and TCRdb holds only the in-frame ones, with some missing. This table holds roughly 64,000 clones, about 86% found once. Looked up from germline, CDR1 is SNHLY and CDR2 is FYNNEI. CDR3 size: 12 residues. With 6 bases removed from V and 3 bases from J, the gap between germline ends came to 9 bases. J is TRBJ2-7 and V is TRBV2; D is perhaps TRBD1 (6 bases). The TCR comes from a man aged 35-49 years with acute or convalescent COVID-19. Source material: peripheral blood. The chain's CDR3 is CASRQGRYEQYF. CDR3 bases: TGTGCCAGCAGACAGGGTCGCTACGAGCAGTACTTC.